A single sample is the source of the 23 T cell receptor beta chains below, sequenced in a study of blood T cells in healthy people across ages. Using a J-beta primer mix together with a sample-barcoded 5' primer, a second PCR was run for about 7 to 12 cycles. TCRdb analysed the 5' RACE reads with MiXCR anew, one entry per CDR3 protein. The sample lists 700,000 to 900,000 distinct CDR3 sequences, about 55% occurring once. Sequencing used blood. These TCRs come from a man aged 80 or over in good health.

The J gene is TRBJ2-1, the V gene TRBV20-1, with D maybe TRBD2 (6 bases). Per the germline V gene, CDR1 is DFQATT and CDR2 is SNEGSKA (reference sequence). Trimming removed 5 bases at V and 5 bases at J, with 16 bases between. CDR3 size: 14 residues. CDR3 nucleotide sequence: TGCAGTGCTGAGAGAAGCGGGCTTAACAATGAGCAGTTCTTC. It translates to CSAERSGLNNEQFF.

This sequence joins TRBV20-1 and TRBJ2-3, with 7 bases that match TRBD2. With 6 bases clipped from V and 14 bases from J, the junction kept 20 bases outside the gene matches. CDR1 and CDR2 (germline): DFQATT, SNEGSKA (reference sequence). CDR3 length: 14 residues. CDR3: CSALPAGRHRYAYF. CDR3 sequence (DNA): TGCAGTGCCCTCCCAGCGGGACGCCACAGATACGCGTATTTT.

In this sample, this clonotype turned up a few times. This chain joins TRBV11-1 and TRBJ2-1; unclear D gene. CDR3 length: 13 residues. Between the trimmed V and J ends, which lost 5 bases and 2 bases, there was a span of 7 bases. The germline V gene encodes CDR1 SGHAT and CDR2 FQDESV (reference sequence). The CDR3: CASSPLAYNEQFF. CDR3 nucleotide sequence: TGTGCCAGCAGCCCACTGGCCTACAATGAGCAGTTCTTC.

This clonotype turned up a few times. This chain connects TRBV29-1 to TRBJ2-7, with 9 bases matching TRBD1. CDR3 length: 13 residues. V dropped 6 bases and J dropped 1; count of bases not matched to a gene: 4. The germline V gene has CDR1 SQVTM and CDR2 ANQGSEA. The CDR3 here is CSVSGQGSYEQYF. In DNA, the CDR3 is TGCAGCGTGTCGGGACAGGGTTCCTACGAGCAGTACTTC.

The CDR3 coding sequence is TGTGCCACCAGTGATAACGGGGGACTAGCGGTATACAATGAGCAGTTCTTC. It encodes CATSDNGGLAVYNEQFF. The rearrangement uses TRBV24-1 and TRBJ2-1; 11 nucleotides agree with TRBD2. Per the germline V gene, CDR1 is KGHDR and CDR2 is SFDVKD. The CDR3 spans 17 residues. V shed 3 bases, J shed 4 bases, and the junction held 7 bases outside the gene matches.

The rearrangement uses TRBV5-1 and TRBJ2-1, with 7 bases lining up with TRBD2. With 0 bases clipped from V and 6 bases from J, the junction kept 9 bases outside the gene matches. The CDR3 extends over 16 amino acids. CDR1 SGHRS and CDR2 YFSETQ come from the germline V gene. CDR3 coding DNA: TGCGCCAGCAGCTTGGCCCCTAGCGGTCTACCCAATGAGCAGTTCTTC. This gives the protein CASSLAPSGLPNEQFF.

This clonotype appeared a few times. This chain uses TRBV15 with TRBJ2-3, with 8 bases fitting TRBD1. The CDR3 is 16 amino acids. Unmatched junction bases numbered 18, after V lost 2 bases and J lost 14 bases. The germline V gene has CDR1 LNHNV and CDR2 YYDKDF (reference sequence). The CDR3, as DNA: TGTGCCACCAGCAGAAGCAGGGGGCCCGGTAACAGATACGCGTATTTT. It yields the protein CATSRSRGPGNRYAYF. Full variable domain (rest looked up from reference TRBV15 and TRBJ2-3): DAMVIQNPRYQVTQFGKPVTLSCSQTLNHNVMYWYQQKSSQAPKLLFHYYDKDFNNEADTPDNFQSRRPNTSFCFLDIRSPGLGDTAMYLCATSRSRGPGNRYAYFGPGTRLTVL.

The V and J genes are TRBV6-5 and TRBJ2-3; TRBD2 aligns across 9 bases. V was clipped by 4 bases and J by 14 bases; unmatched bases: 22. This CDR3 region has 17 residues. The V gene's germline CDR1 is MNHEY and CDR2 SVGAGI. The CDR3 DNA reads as TGTGCCAGCAGTTCAGAACGTAGCGGGAGAGGGCACAGATACGCGTATTTT. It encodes CASSSERSGRGHRYAYF.

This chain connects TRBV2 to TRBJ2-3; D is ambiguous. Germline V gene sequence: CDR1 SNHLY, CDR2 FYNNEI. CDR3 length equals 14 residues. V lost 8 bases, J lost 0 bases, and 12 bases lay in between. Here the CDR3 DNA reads TGTGCCAGCTCGCCAAGAACAAGCACAGATACGCAGTATTTT. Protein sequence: CASSPRTSTDTQYF. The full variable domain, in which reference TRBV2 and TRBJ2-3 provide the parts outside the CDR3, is EPEVTQTPSHQVTQMGQEVILRCVPISNHLYFYWYRQILGQKVEFLVSFYNNEISEKSEIFDDQFSVERPDGSNFTLKIRSTKLEDSAMYFCASSPRTSTDTQYFGPGTRLTVL.

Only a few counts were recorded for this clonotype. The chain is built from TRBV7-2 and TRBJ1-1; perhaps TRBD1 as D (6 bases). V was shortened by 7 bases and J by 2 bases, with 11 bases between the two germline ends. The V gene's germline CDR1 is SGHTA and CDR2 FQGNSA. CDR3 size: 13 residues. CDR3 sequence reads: CASNGDTNTEAFF. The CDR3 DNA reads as TGTGCCAGCAATGGGGACACCAACACTGAAGCTTTCTTT.

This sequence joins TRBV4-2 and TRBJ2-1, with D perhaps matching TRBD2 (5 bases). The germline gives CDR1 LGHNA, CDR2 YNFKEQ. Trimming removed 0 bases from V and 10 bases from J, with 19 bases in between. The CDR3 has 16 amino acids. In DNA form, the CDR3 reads TGTGCCAGCAGCCAAGAGAAGGAGCGGAGCTCCTACGAGCAGTTCTTC. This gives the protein CASSQEKERSSYEQFF.

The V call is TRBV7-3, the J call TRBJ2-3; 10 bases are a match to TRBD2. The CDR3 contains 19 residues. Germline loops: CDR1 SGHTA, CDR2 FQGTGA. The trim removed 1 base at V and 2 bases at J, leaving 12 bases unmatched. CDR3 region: CASSLMPSGSGGATDTQYF. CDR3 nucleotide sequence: TGTGCCAGCAGCTTAATGCCTAGCGGGAGTGGAGGGGCCACAGATACGCAGTATTTT.

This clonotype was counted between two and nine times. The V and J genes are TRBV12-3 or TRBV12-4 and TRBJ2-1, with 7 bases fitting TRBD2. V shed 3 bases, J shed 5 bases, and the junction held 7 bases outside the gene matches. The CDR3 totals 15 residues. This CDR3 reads CASSFRGRADNEQFF. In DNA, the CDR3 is TGTGCCAGCAGTTTCCGAGGGAGGGCCGACAATGAGCAGTTCTTC.

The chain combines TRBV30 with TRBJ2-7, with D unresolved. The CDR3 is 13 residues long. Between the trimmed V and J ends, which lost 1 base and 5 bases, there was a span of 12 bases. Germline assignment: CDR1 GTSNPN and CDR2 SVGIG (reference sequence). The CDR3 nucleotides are TGTGCCTGGAGTGGATCCCCAGACCACGAGCAGTACTTC. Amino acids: CAWSGSPDHEQYF. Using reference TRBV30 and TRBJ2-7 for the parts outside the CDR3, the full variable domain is SQTIHQWPATLVQPVGSPLSLECTVEGTSNPNLYWYRQAAGRGLQLLFYSVGIGQISSEVPQNLSASRPQDRQFILSSKKLLLSDSGFYLCAWSGSPDHEQYFGPGTRLTVT.

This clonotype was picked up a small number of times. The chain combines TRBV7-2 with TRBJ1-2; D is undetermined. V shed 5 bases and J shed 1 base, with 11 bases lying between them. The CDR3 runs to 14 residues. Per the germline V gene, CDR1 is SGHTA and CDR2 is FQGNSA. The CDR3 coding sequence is TGTGCCAGCAGCCCGATGAGTCTTAACTATGGCTACACCTTC. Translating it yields CASSPMSLNYGYTF. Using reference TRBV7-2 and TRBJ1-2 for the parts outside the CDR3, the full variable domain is GAGVSQSPSNKVTEKGKDVELRCDPISGHTALYWYRQSLGQGLEFLIYFQGNSAPDKSGLPSDRFSAERTGGSVSTLTIQRTQQEDSAVYLCASSPMSLNYGYTFGSGTRLTVV.

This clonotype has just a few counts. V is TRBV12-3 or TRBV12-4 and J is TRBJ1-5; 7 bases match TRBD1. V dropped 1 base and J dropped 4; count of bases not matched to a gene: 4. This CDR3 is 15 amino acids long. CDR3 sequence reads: CASSLDGRGNQPQHF. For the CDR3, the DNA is TGTGCCAGCAGTTTAGACGGCAGGGGGAATCAGCCCCAGCATTTT.

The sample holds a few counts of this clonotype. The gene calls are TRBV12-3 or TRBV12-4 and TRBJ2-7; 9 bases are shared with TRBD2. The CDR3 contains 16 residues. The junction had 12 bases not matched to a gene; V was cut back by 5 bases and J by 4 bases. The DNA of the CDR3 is TGTGCCAGCAGTGGCCCGGGGACTAGCAGTTCGTACGAGCAGTACTTC. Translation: CASSGPGTSSSYEQYF.

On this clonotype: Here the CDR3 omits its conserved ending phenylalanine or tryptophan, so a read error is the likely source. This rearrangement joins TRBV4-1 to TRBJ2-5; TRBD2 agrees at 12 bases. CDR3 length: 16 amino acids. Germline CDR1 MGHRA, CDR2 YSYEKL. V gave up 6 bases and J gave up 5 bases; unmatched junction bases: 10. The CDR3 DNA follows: TGCGCCAGCAGACTCACTAGCGGGAGGCCGCTGGAGACCCAGTACTCC. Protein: CASRLTSGRPLETQYS.

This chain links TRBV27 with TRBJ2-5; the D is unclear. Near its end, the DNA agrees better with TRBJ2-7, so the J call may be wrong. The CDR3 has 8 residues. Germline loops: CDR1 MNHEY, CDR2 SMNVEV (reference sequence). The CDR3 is CAGYEQYF. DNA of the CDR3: TGTGCCGGCTACGAGCAGTACTTC.

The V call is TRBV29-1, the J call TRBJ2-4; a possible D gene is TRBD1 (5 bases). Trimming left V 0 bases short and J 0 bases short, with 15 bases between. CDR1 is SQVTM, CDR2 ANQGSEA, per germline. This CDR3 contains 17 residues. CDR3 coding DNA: TGCAGCGTTGAAGAAAGGCCAGGGCCTCTAGCCAAAAACATTCAGTACTTC. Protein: CSVEERPGPLAKNIQYF.

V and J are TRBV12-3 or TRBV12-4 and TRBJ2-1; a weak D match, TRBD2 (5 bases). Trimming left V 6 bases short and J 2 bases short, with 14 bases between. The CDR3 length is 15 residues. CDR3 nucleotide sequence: TGTGCCAGCAGCCCCCCTACGGGGACCTACAATGAGCAGTTCTTC. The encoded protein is CASSPPTGTYNEQFF.

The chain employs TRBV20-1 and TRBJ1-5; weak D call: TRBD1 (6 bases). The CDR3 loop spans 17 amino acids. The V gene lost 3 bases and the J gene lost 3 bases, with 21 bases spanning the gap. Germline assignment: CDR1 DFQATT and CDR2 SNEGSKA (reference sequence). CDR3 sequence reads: CSARQGGALTINQPQHF. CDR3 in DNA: TGCAGTGCTAGGCAAGGGGGGGCACTCACCATCAATCAGCCCCAGCATTTT.

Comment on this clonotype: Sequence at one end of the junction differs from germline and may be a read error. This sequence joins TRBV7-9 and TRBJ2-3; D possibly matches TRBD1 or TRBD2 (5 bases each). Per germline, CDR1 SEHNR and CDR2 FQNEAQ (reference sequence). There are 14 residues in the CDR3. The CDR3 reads CASSLGDHTDTQSF. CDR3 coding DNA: TGTGCCAGCAGCTTAGGGGACCACACAGATACGCAGTCTTTT.